This T cell receptor (beta chain) was found in a study of blood T cell repertoires in COVID-19. The data were produced by immunoSEQ multiplex PCR, yet TCRdb's version contains in-frame clones alone and is incomplete. Of roughly 200,000 clones in the sample, about 86% were seen once. The germline CDR1 and CDR2 sequences are SGDLS and YYNGEE. This CDR3 comprises 12 residues. The V gene lost 3 bases and the J gene lost 7 bases, with 10 bases spanning the gap. Specimen: peripheral blood. This TCR was recovered from a woman aged 18-29 years who had recovered from COVID-19. The rearrangement joins TRBV9 to TRBJ1-2; maybe TRBD1 (6 bases). In DNA form, the CDR3 reads TGTGCCAGCAGCGGTCTCAGGGGTGGCTACACCTTC. Translating gives CASSGLRGGYTF.